Listed below are T cell receptor beta chains from one sample, sequenced in a study of lymphopenia after photon versus proton radiotherapy. TCRdb's table, derived via immunoSEQ multiplex PCR, lists solely in-frame clones and lacks some. The data contain approximately 50,000 clones, 80% to 90% of them singletons. The sequencing used peripheral blood, collected from a patient treated with photon-based radiotherapy. The receptors come from a man aged 50-59 years with gastric cancer. The CDR3 runs from the conserved cysteine through the conserved F or W. The order of the fields is clone size, D gene, J gene, V gene, CDR3 length, CDR3 DNA, CDR3 protein. A D gene is named only where the DNA matches it firmly. Clone size is stated in some rows and not others, as once, few, many or a class when expanded.

- - TRBJ2-4 TRBV30 13 TGTGCCTGGAAGAGCCTAGCCAAAAACATTCAGTACTTC CAWKSLAKNIQYF
- - TRBJ2-3 TRBV6-6 15 TGTGCCAGCAGAAACTACGTCTCTAGCACAGATACGCAGTATTTT CASRNYVSSTDTQYF
few - TRBJ2-1 TRBV19 14 TGTGCCAGTAGTATAATGGGAACCTACAATGAGCAGTTCTTC CASSIMGTYNEQFF
- - TRBJ2-7 TRBV18 14 TGTGCCAGCTCACCAACACGGGACGCCGCCGAGCAGTACTTC CASSPTRDAAEQYF
- - TRBJ2-5 TRBV5-1 12 TGCGCCAGCAGCCCGGAGGGAGAGACCCAGTACTTC CASSPEGETQYF
few - TRBJ1-1 TRBV20-1 11 TGCAGTGCACACAGGATCACTGAAGCTTTCTTT CSAHRITEAFF
- - TRBJ1-1 TRBV6-5 13 TGTGCCAGCAGTAGCCGGCCTAACACTGAAGCTTTCTTT CASSSRPNTEAFF
- - TRBJ2-2 TRBV9 14 TGTGCCAGCAGCAGCCGGGTCTCAACCGGGGAGCTGTTTTTT CASSSRVSTGELFF
- - TRBJ2-1 TRBV6-6 14 TGTGCCAGCACCTCCCACACAGGGAACAATGAGCAGTTCTTC CASTSHTGNNEQFF
- - TRBJ2-5 TRBV19 16 TGTGCCAGTAGTAGGGCTGCAGGAGCCTTCCAAGAGACCCAGTACTTC CASSRAAGAFQETQYF
few - TRBJ2-7 TRBV10-1 13 TGCGCCAGCAGTGAGTCAAACAGGGCCGAGCAGTACTTC CASSESNRAEQYF
- TRBD2 TRBJ2-3 TRBV19 15 TGTGCCAGTAGTATCGGGACTACTAGCACAGATACGCAGTATTTT CASSIGTTSTDTQYF
- - TRBJ1-1 TRBV5-1 15 TGCGCCAGCAGCCAGACCACAGGGAGGTACACTGAAGCTTTCTTT CASSQTTGRYTEAFF
once - TRBJ1-4 TRBV7-9 16 TGTGCCAGCAGCTCAGATGAACGGTCAACTAATGAAAAACTGTTTTTT CASSSDERSTNEKLFF
- - TRBJ1-1 TRBV19 16 TGTGCCAGTAGTATAAAATCACTCAGTTCGAACACTGAAGCTTTCTTT CASSIKSLSSNTEAFF
- - TRBJ2-1 TRBV5-8 17 TGTGCCAGCAGCTTGGGGCTAGCGCGCAGCTCCTACAATGAGCAGTTCTTC CASSLGLARSSYNEQFF
many TRBD1 TRBJ2-5 TRBV29-1 13 TGCAGCGCCGATAGGACAGGGAAGGAGACCCAGTACTTC CSADRTGKETQYF
once TRBD1 TRBJ2-7 TRBV6-5 16 TGTGCCAGCAGTTATATTCGCGGGCAGGGGGTTAAAGAGCAGTACTTC CASSYIRGQGVKEQYF
few - TRBJ2-7 TRBV27 15 TGTGCCAGCAGTCGCGCCATAGCGTTCTCCTACGAGCAGTACTTC CASSRAIAFSYEQYF
- - TRBJ2-5 TRBV18 16 TGTGCCAGCTCCTCTGGAGGGGGCGGCGGACAAGAGACCCAGTACTTC CASSSGGGGGQETQYF
once - TRBJ2-3 TRBV6-1 14 TGTGCCAGCAGATGGGCAGGTGAAGCAGATACGCAGTATTTT CASRWAGEADTQYF
- - TRBJ1-6 TRBV30 15 TGTGCCTGGAGTCGAAGGACCCCGTATAATTCACCCCTCCACTTT CAWSRRTPYNSPLHF
- - TRBJ2-7 TRBV28 14 TGTGCCAGCTTCACCCCCGGACAGTCCTACGAGCAGTACTTC CASFTPGQSYEQYF
- - TRBJ2-7 TRBV4-3 16 TGCGCCAGCAGCCTCCTATGGGGGACTCCGGTCCACGAGCAGTACTTC CASSLLWGTPVHEQYF
- TRBD2 TRBJ2-2 TRBV10-3 17 TGTGCCATCAGTGAGATCCTAGCGGGAAATGAGGCCGGGGAGCTGTTTTTT CAISEILAGNEAGELFF
few - TRBJ1-1 TRBV19 15 TGTGCCAGTAGTATCGGGGCCGTTATGAACACTGAAGCTTTCTTT CASSIGAVMNTEAFF
- - TRBJ2-3 TRBV5-1 15 TGCGCCAGCAGCTCGGGGGACTTTAACACAGATACGCAGTATTTT CASSSGDFNTDTQYF
once - TRBJ2-7 TRBV19 14 TGTGCCAGTAGTATGGGGTCCGATTACCACGAGCAGTACTTC CASSMGSDYHEQYF
- - TRBJ1-4 TRBV11-2 15 TGTGCCAGCAGCTTAGTGGCCCGGGGGGCGGAAAAACTGTTTTTT CASSLVARGAEKLFF
- TRBD2 TRBJ2-7 TRBV19 18 TGTGCCAGTAGTATATCGGGACTAGCGGAGGATCCCCTCTACGAGCAGTACTTC CASSISGLAEDPLYEQYF
- TRBD2 TRBJ2-1 TRBV5-5 15 TGTGCCAGCAGCTTCGGGGGGAGCGGCTACAATGAGCAGTTCTTC CASSFGGSGYNEQFF
- - TRBJ2-2 TRBV27 14 TGTGCCAGCAGCGGTTACGGGAACACCGGGGAGCTGTTTTTT CASSGYGNTGELFF
- TRBD1 TRBJ2-2 TRBV28 16 TGTGCCAGCAGTTCGCTGGGGACAGGACCCACCGGGGAGCTGTTTTTT CASSSLGTGPTGELFF
- - TRBJ1-2 TRBV2 13 TGTGCCAGCAGTGAAGAGAGGGGAACCGGCTACACCTTC CASSEERGTGYTF
- - TRBJ2-7 TRBV7-9 13 TGTGCCAGCAGCTTGGAGGGTAGCAACGAGCAGTACTTC CASSLEGSNEQYF
- TRBD1 TRBJ1-1 TRBV27 15 TGTGCCAGCAGTTTATCGCGGGACAGAAACACTGAAGCTTTCTTT CASSLSRDRNTEAFF
- TRBD1 TRBJ2-3 TRBV5-5 15 TGTGCCAGCAGCTACCGGGACAGACGCACAGATACGCAGTATTTT CASSYRDRRTDTQYF
- - TRBJ1-1 TRBV28 15 TGTGCCAGCAGTTGGTCTACAGGGCCGAACACTGAAGCTTTCTTT CASSWSTGPNTEAFF
few TRBD1 TRBJ2-7 TRBV28 15 TGTGCCACGGTGAGAGGACAGGGACTCTCCTACGAGCAGTACTTC CATVRGQGLSYEQYF
once - TRBJ1-2 TRBV28 14 TGTGCCAGCAGTCAGGTTCCTACTAACTATGGCTACACCTTC CASSQVPTNYGYTF
- - TRBJ2-7 TRBV10-1 13 TGCGCCAGCAGTGAGTCCGGCCTGGACGAGCAGTACTTC CASSESGLDEQYF
- TRBD2 TRBJ2-2 TRBV11-2 16 TGTGCCAGCAGCTTACGGCTAGCGGGAGGGGACGGGGAGCTGTTTTTT CASSLRLAGGDGELFF
- - TRBJ1-1 TRBV27 14 TGTGCCAGCAGTTTATCGCTTGGGCTGGCTGAAGCTTTCTTT CASSLSLGLAEAFF
- TRBD1 TRBJ2-4 TRBV13 13 TGTGCCAGCAGCTGGGACAGAGAAAACATTCAGTACTTC CASSWDRENIQYF
few TRBD2 TRBJ2-5 TRBV7-2 17 TGTGCCAGCAGCTTAGCTCCGAGGACTAGCGGCGGAGAGACCCAGTACTTC CASSLAPRTSGGETQYF
once - TRBJ2-7 TRBV4-1 15 TGCGCCAGCAAGAGGTACCGACAGGCCTCGTTCGAGCAGTACTTC CASKRYRQASFEQYF
- - TRBJ1-1 TRBV11-2 13 TGTGCCAGCAGCTTAGATGGGAGGGGAAGGGCTTTCTTT CASSLDGRGRAFF
- - TRBJ2-1 TRBV2 16 TGTGCCAGCATCGTGGACAATAGACCCTCCTACAATGAGCAGTTCTTC CASIVDNRPSYNEQFF
- TRBD1 TRBJ2-5 TRBV5-4 15 TGTGCCAGCAGCCTAGACCGGGACAGGGGGGGACGTTGGTACTTC CASSLDRDRGGRWYF
- TRBD1 TRBJ1-2 TRBV6-5 16 TGTGCCAGCAGTTTCATCCGGACAGGGGGCAACTATGGCTACACCTTC CASSFIRTGGNYGYTF